The 23 T cell receptor beta chains below all came from one sample that was sequenced in a study of cytomegalovirus exposure and HLA in healthy donors (dated 2017 in TCRdb). The library was obtained by the immunoSEQ multiplex PCR assay. A mixture of 60 forward primers for TCR Vbeta segments and 13 reverse primers for TCR Jbeta segments was used in the multiplex PCR. This is the immuneACCESS table as TCRdb keeps it, with only in-frame sequences that have V and J called. A part of the clones is gone; compared with another copy, unresolved V genes explain less than half, and the rest is unexplained. This sample gives 150,000 to 200,000 clones in total; roughly 80% of them show up just once. 8.5% of the sample rests with the top ten. The sequencing sample was made of PBMCs. The source of these receptors is a male donor in good health and CMV-seropositive.

The rearrangement joins TRBV5-4 to TRBJ2-5, with D maybe TRBD2 (5 bases). The end of the DNA aligns better with TRBJ2-7, so the J call may be wrong. CDR1 and CDR2 from the germline V gene are SGHNT and YYREEE (reference sequence). This CDR3 region has 15 residues. CDR3 sequence reads: CASSLRGYGFSEQYF. The CDR3 DNA is TGTGCCAGCAGCTTGCGGGGTTATGGCTTTTCCGAGCAGTACTTC.

CDR3 sequence (DNA): TGCAGCGTTGGGGGCTGGAATCAGCCCCAGCATTTT. Translated: CSVGGWNQPQHF. The chain employs TRBV29-1 and TRBJ1-5, with D possibly being TRBD1 (5 bases). Germline V CDR1 and CDR2: SQVTM, ANQGSEA. V was trimmed by 4 bases and J by 4 bases, leaving 8 bases between them. The CDR3 consists of 12 residues.

CDR3 in DNA: TGTGCCAGCAGCCCGGAGAATTGGGGGCATGAAGCTTTCTTT. Protein: CASSPENWGHEAFF. V and J are TRBV5-4 and TRBJ1-1, with D possibly TRBD1 on 6 matching bases. Between the trimmed V and J ends, which lost 4 bases and 7 bases, there was a span of 17 bases. Per germline, CDR1 SGHNT and CDR2 YYREEE (reference sequence). The CDR3 contains 14 residues.

V usage is TRBV27 and J usage is TRBJ2-3; possible D gene TRBD2, 5 bases. There are 14 residues in the CDR3. The germline CDR1 and CDR2 sequences are MNHEY and SMNVEV (reference sequence). V was trimmed by 8 bases and J by 4 bases, leaving 16 bases between them. The CDR3 DNA follows: TGTGCCAGCGCGCTTAAGGGAGTAGCAGATACGCAGTATTTT. As protein: CASALKGVADTQYF.

CDR3 sequence: CASSQDHSPNIQYF. DNA of the CDR3: TGCGCCAGCAGCCAAGATCACAGCCCTAACATTCAGTACTTC. The rearrangement uses TRBV4-3 and TRBJ2-4; D unclear. Germline V CDR1 and CDR2: LGHNA, YSLEER. The CDR3 is made up of 14 amino acids. With 0 bases removed from V and 7 bases from J, the gap between germline ends came to 10 bases.

The CDR3 here is CASRFLRGGDYGYTF. DNA of the CDR3: TGTGCCAGCAGATTCCTTCGGGGGGGCGACTATGGCTACACCTTC. The J gene is TRBJ1-2, the V gene TRBV6-6; weak D call: TRBD1 (6 bases). The CDR3 length is 15 residues. In germline, CDR1 is MNHNY, CDR2 SVGAGI (reference sequence). Trimming removed 6 bases at V and 3 bases at J, with 17 bases between.

A single count supports this clone. The chain is built from TRBV5-1 and TRBJ1-4; D not resolved. With 4 bases removed from V and 7 bases from J, the gap between germline ends came to 17 bases. Per germline, CDR1 SGHRS and CDR2 YFSETQ. The CDR3 contains 15 residues. The CDR3 here is CASSDVGLNSEKLFF. The CDR3 coding sequence is TGCGCCAGCAGCGACGTAGGACTGAACAGTGAAAAACTGTTTTTT.

The chain is built from TRBV19 and TRBJ2-1, with 10 nucleotides matching TRBD2. The germline V gene encodes CDR1 LNHDA and CDR2 SQIVND (reference sequence). V trimming: 5 bases; J trimming: 3 bases; junction bases outside the gene matches: 10. The CDR3 contains 17 residues. The CDR3 DNA follows: TGTGCCAGTAGTGAACCGAGGACTAGCGGATACTACAATGAGCAGTTCTTC. Translated: CASSEPRTSGYYNEQFF.

This clone was detected once. The chain has TRBV10-3 and TRBJ1-1, with D possibly being TRBD1 (5 bases). Germline V gene sequence: CDR1 ENHRY, CDR2 SYGVKD. Trimming took 7 bases from V and 1 from J, leaving 7 bases between them. This CDR3 has 12 amino acids. This CDR3 reads CAITDRNTEAFF. The CDR3 DNA sequence: TGTGCCATCACAGACAGGAACACTGAAGCTTTCTTT.

The J gene is TRBJ1-2, the V gene TRBV27; 8 bases agree with TRBD1. The CDR3 loop spans 14 amino acids. The germline gives CDR1 MNHEY, CDR2 SMNVEV (reference sequence). The V gene end was trimmed by 6 bases and the J gene end by 1 base; junction bases not matched to a gene: 4. CDR3 sequence: CASSPGQGNYGYTF. In nucleotides, the CDR3 is TGTGCCAGCAGCCCCGGACAGGGTAACTATGGCTACACCTTC.

The gene calls are TRBV5-1 and TRBJ2-5, with TRBD1 as a possible D gene (5 bases). Between the trimmed V and J ends, which lost 1 base and 1 base, there was a span of 14 bases. The CDR3 covers 16 residues. Germline assignment: CDR1 SGHRS and CDR2 YFSETQ. CDR3: CASSLSGSGSQETQYF. CDR3 in DNA: TGCGCCAGCAGCTTGTCCGGGTCAGGGTCCCAAGAGACCCAGTACTTC. The variable domain in full, completed from reference TRBV5-1 and TRBJ2-5, reads KAGVTQTPRYLIKTRGQQVTLSCSPISGHRSVSWYQQTPGQGLQFLFEYFSETQRNKGNFPGRFSGRQFSNSRSEMNVSTLELGDSALYLCASSLSGSGSQETQYFGPGTRLLVL.

The V and J genes are TRBV5-5 and TRBJ2-7, with D possibly being TRBD1 (6 bases). Trimming shortened V by 0 bases and J by 9 bases, and 16 bases separated the two germline ends. Germline V gene data show CDR1 as SGHKS and CDR2 as YYEKEE (reference sequence). The CDR3 is 14 amino acids. The CDR3 nucleotides read TGTGCCAGCAGCTTGGAGGGACAAGGGTTGGGGCAGTACTTC. Amino acid sequence: CASSLEGQGLGQYF.

A note on this clone: The same CDR3 arises from other DNA sequences in this sample as well. V and J are TRBV15 and TRBJ1-2; D gene uncertain. The CDR3 spans 12 residues. Germline V gives CDR1 LNHNV, CDR2 YYDKDF (reference sequence). Deletions cut 0 bases from V and 4 bases from J, with 3 bases between. CDR3 in DNA: TGTGCCACCAGCAGAGACAGCTATGGCTACACCTTC. Its protein is CATSRDSYGYTF.

The V gene is TRBV19, the J gene TRBJ2-2; 11 bases agree with TRBD2. J gave up 8 bases and V 7 bases, and 12 bases lay outside the gene matches. There are 16 residues in the CDR3. Germline lookup yields CDR1 LNHDA and CDR2 SQIVND (reference sequence). This chain's CDR3 is CASTKEASGRTGELFF. Here the CDR3 DNA reads TGTGCCAGTACCAAAGAGGCTAGCGGGAGGACTGGGGAGCTGTTTTTT. Full variable domain (missing parts from reference TRBV19 and TRBJ2-2): DGGITQSPKYLFRKEGQNVTLSCEQNLNHDAMYWYRQDPGQGLRLIYYSQIVNDFQKGDIAEGYSVSREKKESFPLTVTSAQKNPTAFYLCASTKEASGRTGELFFGEGSRLTVL.

This chain links TRBV7-2 with TRBJ1-2, with TRBD1 matching over 7 bases. This CDR3 has 18 amino acids. The V and J ends lost 2 bases and 1 base, in that order; junction bases with no gene match: 13. Germline CDR1 and CDR2: SGHTA and FQGNSA. The CDR3 nucleotides read TGTGCCAGCAGCTTATATATTAGTGGAGGGGGCGATAACTATGGCTACACCTTC. Its translation is CASSLYISGGGDNYGYTF.

The chain combines TRBV11-3 with TRBJ2-2; D is perhaps TRBD1 (5 bases). The CDR3 consists of 13 residues. The V and J ends lost 5 bases and 4 bases respectively, with 8 bases between them. Germline V gene data show CDR1 as SGHNT and CDR2 as YENEEA. This CDR3 is CASSQGPTGELFF. The DNA for the CDR3 is TGTGCCAGCAGCCAGGGTCCCACCGGGGAGCTGTTTTTT.

V is TRBV4-3 and J is TRBJ2-1; TRBD2 agrees at 13 bases. There are 16 residues in the CDR3. Germline V gene data show CDR1 as LGHNA and CDR2 as YSLEER. Germline trimming cut 1 base from V and 7 bases from J; bases unmatched to any gene: 4. The CDR3 DNA reads TGCGCCAGCAGCCAAGGACTAGCGGGGGGCCAAAATGAGCAGTTCTTC. It yields the protein CASSQGLAGGQNEQFF.

The chain has TRBV7-8 and TRBJ2-5; 9 bases agree with TRBD1. Near its end, the DNA agrees better with TRBJ2-7, so the J call may be wrong. The CDR3 length is 15 residues. Germline V lookup: CDR1 SGHVS, CDR2 FQNEAQ. This CDR3 reads CASTTAGTGPYEQYF. The CDR3 DNA sequence: TGTGCCAGCACAACCGCCGGGACAGGGCCCTACGAGCAGTACTTC.

The V call is TRBV4-3, the J call TRBJ1-2; D is unclear. Germline CDR1 LGHNA, CDR2 YSLEER. Trimming took off 4 bases at V and 4 bases at J, with 10 bases between the two ends. The length of the CDR3 is 13 residues. The CDR3 reads CASSPDSSYGYTF. Written as DNA, the CDR3 is TGCGCCAGCAGCCCGGACTCGAGCTATGGCTACACCTTC.

V gene TRBV2 combines with J gene TRBJ1-6; D is unclear. V was cut by 0 bases and J by 12 bases, with 12 bases left in between. The CDR3 loop spans 14 amino acids. CDR1 is SNHLY and CDR2 is FYNNEI in the germline V gene. This chain's CDR3 is CASSEASGIGPLHF. The CDR3 coding sequence is TGTGCCAGCAGTGAAGCATCCGGGATCGGACCCCTCCACTTT. Full variable domain (rest looked up from reference TRBV2 and TRBJ1-6): EPEVTQTPSHQVTQMGQEVILRCVPISNHLYFYWYRQILGQKVEFLVSFYNNEISEKSEIFDDQFSVERPDGSNFTLKIRSTKLEDSAMYFCASSEASGIGPLHFGNGTRLTVT.

J is TRBJ2-7 and V is TRBV18; unclear D gene. Germline CDR1 KGHSH, CDR2 LQKENI. The CDR3 covers 14 residues. Trimming shortened V by 3 bases and J by 0 bases, and 9 bases separated the two germline ends. As DNA, the CDR3 is TGTGCCAGCTCACCGTCCAGTTCCTCCTACGAGCAGTACTTC. This gives the protein CASSPSSSSYEQYF.

V usage is TRBV6-5 and J usage is TRBJ2-7; 9 positions match TRBD2. Germline CDR1 MNHEY, CDR2 SVGAGI. CDR3 length equals 16 residues. Trimming at V came to 0 bases and at J to 3 bases, leaving 6 bases not matched to a gene. This CDR3 is CASSYSNLAGFYEQYF. DNA for the CDR3: TGTGCCAGCAGTTACTCGAATCTAGCGGGGTTCTACGAGCAGTACTTC.

CDR3 sequence (DNA): TGTGCCAGCAGTTACTCCGAGACAGGGAACACTGAAGCTTTCTTT. It is translated as CASSYSETGNTEAFF. The chain recombines TRBV6-5 with TRBJ1-1, with D possibly being TRBD1 (6 bases). Germline V gene sequence: CDR1 MNHEY, CDR2 SVGAGI. Trimming took off 0 bases at V and 1 base at J, with 9 bases between the two ends. The CDR3 consists of 15 residues.